This TCR beta chain came from a study of T cell responses to AZD1222 COVID-19 vaccine. The CDR3 runs to 12 residues. Germline V lookup: CDR1 SGHRS, CDR2 YFSETQ. The V end lost 3 bases, the J end lost 11 bases, and 14 bases lay between the germline ends. Sequencing was performed with immunoSEQ multiplex PCR; in TCRdb, only in-frame clones are kept and a portion is missing. The sample includes more than 140,000 clones, about 91% seen only once; the top ten take around 2.3%. Study-wide results and limits: In a largely white British group with more females than males, clonal diversity was possibly underestimated. The reported proportion of spike-specific TCRs targeting unmutated variant regions was nearly half.

This clone was observed a handful of times. What it recognizes is unknown. The specimen was peripheral blood, collected on day 0 of AZD1222 vaccination. The TCR was taken from an adult in good health. V and J are TRBV5-1 and TRBJ1-1; D call uncertain. CDR3 in amino acids: CASSYDGYLAFF. In nucleotides, the CDR3 is TGCGCCAGCAGCTACGACGGTTATTTGGCTTTCTTT.